These 4 T cell receptor beta chains came from one sample sequenced in a study of beta chain features in type 1 diabetes. Every isolated RNA sample was fully reverse transcribed, so sequencing captured expressed TCRB transcripts. Produced via immunoSEQ multiplex PCR; TCRdb's table is partial and in-frame only. Here the sample spans over 650,000 clones, about an eighth being singletons. These TCRs are of unknown antigen specificity. The study's findings and limits: Type 1 diabetes patients had TCRB CDR3s that were shorter (moderately but significantly so) in all four CD4+ subsets.

The specimen sequenced was naive CD4+ T cells from blood. These receptor sequences come from a man younger than 35 with type 1 diabetes.

The chain recombines TRBV5-6 with TRBJ2-2, with D possibly matching TRBD1 (6 bases). The ends were cut back, 3 bases at V and 1 base at J, with 13 bases in the middle. This CDR3 is 16 amino acids long. Germline CDR1 is SGHDT and CDR2 is YYEEEE. In DNA, the CDR3 is TGTGCCAGCAGCTGGCTCCTGACAGGGAACACCGGGGAGCTGTTTTTT. Translating it yields CASSWLLTGNTGELFF.

This clone was detected a few times. The chain combines TRBV7-9 with TRBJ2-7; 9 bases match TRBD2. Germline values: CDR1 SEHNR, CDR2 FQNEAQ (reference sequence). This CDR3 contains 15 residues. After removal of 3 bases from V and 0 bases from J, the junction contained 3 bases not matched to a gene. In DNA, the CDR3 is TGTGCCAGCAGCTTTAGCGGGAGTAACTCCTACGAGCAGTACTTC. Translation: CASSFSGSNSYEQYF. Combining the CDR3 with reference TRBV7-9 and TRBJ2-7 gives the whole variable domain DTGVSQNPRHKITKRGQNVTFRCDPISEHNRLYWYRQTLGQGPEFLTYFQNEAQLEKSRLLSDRFSAERPKGSFSTLEIQRTEQGDSAMYLCASSFSGSNSYEQYFGPGTRLTVT.

In this sample, this clone turned up a few times. V gene TRBV10-3 combines with J gene TRBJ1-1; possibly TRBD1 for D (5 bases). V lost 3 bases and J lost 8, with 7 bases in between. The germline V gene encodes CDR1 ENHRY and CDR2 SYGVKD. The CDR3 has 11 residues. The CDR3 DNA is TGTGCCATCAGTGAAGGGGTGGAAGCTTTCTTT. Encoded protein: CAISEGVEAFF.

This clone appeared a few times. The rearrangement uses TRBV7-9 and TRBJ2-3; D ambiguous. Germline V gene data show CDR1 as SEHNR and CDR2 as FQNEAQ (reference sequence). With 4 bases removed from V and 6 bases from J, the gap between germline ends came to 14 bases. The CDR3 sequence is 14 residues long. As DNA, the CDR3 is TGTGCCAGCAGCTCTCAATCAGGCGCGGATACGCAGTATTTT. Translating it yields CASSSQSGADTQYF.